This TCR beta chain is from a study of OX40 agonist ivuxolimab in advanced cancers. Study as a whole: Those enrolled were 82.7% male, with a mean age of around 55 years and ages from about 20 to 90. 30% to 40% of patients had received prior checkpoint inhibitor therapy. Findings and limits, study-wide: Clonal expansion among partial responders at 0.1-3.0 mg/kg ranked near the lowest. The study found that CD8+ T cells averaged more expanded clones than CD4+.

Clones were read by immunoSEQ multiplex PCR, and TCRdb kept only the in-frame ones, dropping some. Here the sample spans fewer than 100,000 clones, 87% being singletons. The CDR3 has 16 residues. The ends lost 6 bases at V and 0 bases at J; junction bases unmatched: 7. Looked up from germline, CDR1 is SGHTA and CDR2 is FQGNSA. This clone showed up just a few times. The target antigen is unknown. The specimen was CD4+ or CD8+ T cells sorted from blood, collected in a trial of the OX40 agonist ivuxolimab. The chain recombines TRBV7-2 with TRBJ2-1, with 8 nucleotides matching TRBD2. The origin of this receptor is an adult with an advanced solid tumor such as melanoma, head and neck, liver or kidney cancer. The CDR3 DNA reads as TGTGCCAGCAGGGGACTAGTGGGGGACTCCTACAATGAGCAGTTCTTC. It specifies CASRGLVGDSYNEQFF.